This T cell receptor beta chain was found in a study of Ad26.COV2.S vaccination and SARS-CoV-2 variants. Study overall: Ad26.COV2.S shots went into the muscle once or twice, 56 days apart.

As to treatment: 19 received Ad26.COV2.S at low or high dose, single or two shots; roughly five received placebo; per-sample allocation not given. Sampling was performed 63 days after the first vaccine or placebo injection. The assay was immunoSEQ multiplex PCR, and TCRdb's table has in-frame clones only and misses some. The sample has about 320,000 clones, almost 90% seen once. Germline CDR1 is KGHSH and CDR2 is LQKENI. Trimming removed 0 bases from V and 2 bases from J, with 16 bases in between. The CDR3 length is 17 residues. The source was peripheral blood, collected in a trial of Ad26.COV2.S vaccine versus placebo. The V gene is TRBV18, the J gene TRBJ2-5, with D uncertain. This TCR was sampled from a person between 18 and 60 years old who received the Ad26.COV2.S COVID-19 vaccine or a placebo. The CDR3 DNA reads TGTGCCAGCTCACCACCTGAAGGATTACTACGACAAGAGACCCAGTACTTC. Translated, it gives CASSPPEGLLRQETQYF.